A selection of T cell receptor beta chains follows, all from one sample in a study of blood T cell repertoires in COVID-19. Assay used: immunoSEQ multiplex PCR; TCRdb lists only in-frame clones, some missing. This table has about 76,000 clones, 75% to 90% appearing once. Material for sequencing was peripheral blood. These receptors were collected from a human donor in a cohort sampled during active COVID-19. CDR3s include the opening cysteine and the closing phenylalanine or tryptophan. D genes are given only for firm matches. Clone size is stated in some rows and not others, as once, few, many or a class when expanded.

abundance	v_gene	j_gene	d_gene	CDR3aa	CDR3nt
.	TRBV6-1	TRBJ1-2	.	CASSEMGAGSPSGSGYTF	TGTGCCAGCAGTGAAATGGGTGCAGGGTCCCCGTCCGGCTCTGGCTACACCTTC
few	TRBV11-3	TRBJ2-3	.	CASSRSAGHADTQYF	TGTGCCAGCAGTCGTAGCGCTGGGCACGCAGATACGCAGTATTTT
.	TRBV7-2	TRBJ2-2	.	CASSWGDTGELFF	TGTGCCAGCAGCTGGGGGGATACCGGGGAGCTGTTTTTT
once	TRBV18	TRBJ2-2	.	CASSPFAGELFF	TGTGCCAGCTCACCCTTTGCCGGGGAGCTGTTTTTT
.	TRBV6-1	TRBJ2-5	TRBD1	CASSETGGETQYF	TGTGCCAGCAGTGAGACAGGGGGAGAGACCCAGTACTTC
.	TRBV12-5	TRBJ1-1	.	CASGSGGYTEAFF	TGTGCTAGTGGCTCTGGGGGGTACACTGAAGCTTTCTTT
once	TRBV11-3	TRBJ2-7	TRBD1	CASSSGTGGSYEQYF	TGTGCCAGCAGCTCAGGGACAGGGGGGAGTTACGAGCAGTACTTC
.	TRBV6-2/TRBV6-3	TRBJ1-3	.	CASSYSRLGNTIYF	TGTGCCAGCAGTTACTCGAGGTTGGGAAACACCATATATTTT
.	TRBV4-1	TRBJ2-7	.	CASSPLLADGPYEQYF	TGCGCCAGCAGCCCCCTCCTAGCAGACGGTCCCTACGAGCAGTACTTC
.	TRBV9	TRBJ2-1	TRBD2	CASSVVASGSSYNEQFF	TGTGCCAGCAGCGTAGTGGCTAGCGGAAGCTCCTACAATGAGCAGTTCTTC
.	TRBV7-3	TRBJ2-1	TRBD2	CASSATGTSSFLNEQFF	TGTGCCAGCAGCGCAACCGGGACTAGCAGTTTTCTGAATGAGCAGTTCTTC
.	TRBV30	TRBJ1-2	TRBD1	CAWSYGTGGQTNYGYTF	TGTGCCTGGAGTTACGGGACAGGGGGTCAGACTAACTATGGCTACACCTTC
.	TRBV9	TRBJ2-7	.	CASSPASASYEQYF	TGTGCCAGCAGCCCCGCCAGCGCCTCCTACGAGCAGTACTTC
once	TRBV14	TRBJ2-1	.	CASSQDQGEGVYNEQFF	TGTGCCAGCAGCCAAGATCAAGGTGAGGGGGTTTACAATGAGCAGTTCTTC
few	TRBV6-5	TRBJ2-2	TRBD2	CASSYGTSGWFGELFF	TGTGCCAGCAGCTACGGGACTAGCGGGTGGTTCGGGGAGCTGTTTTTT
once	TRBV19	TRBJ2-5	TRBD2	CASIGLAGVETQYF	TGTGCCAGTATCGGACTAGCGGGAGTAGAGACCCAGTACTTC
few	TRBV5-1	TRBJ2-7	.	CASSLAEGYEQYF	TGCGCCAGCAGCTTGGCAGAGGGTTACGAGCAGTACTTC
.	TRBV2	TRBJ2-1	TRBD2	CASRERTSGGDNEQFF	TGTGCCAGCAGGGAGAGGACTAGCGGAGGGGACAATGAGCAGTTCTTC
once	TRBV5-1	TRBJ1-2	.	CASSLDRDVDGYTF	TGCGCCAGCAGCTTGGACAGGGATGTAGATGGCTACACCTTC
.	TRBV25-1	TRBJ1-4	TRBD1	CASSLRQGADEKLFF	TGTGCCAGCAGTCTGAGGCAGGGGGCAGATGAAAAACTGTTTTTT
.	TRBV21-1	TRBJ2-7	.	CASSPRVQVGNYEQYF	TGTGCCAGCAGCCCCAGGGTCCAGGTGGGTAACTACGAGCAGTACTTC
.	TRBV10-1	TRBJ2-2	TRBD2	CARGQGVAGGDTGELFF	TGCGCCAGAGGACAGGGTGTAGCGGGAGGAGACACCGGGGAGCTGTTTTTT
.	TRBV2	TRBJ2-5	TRBD2	CASSERRGEETQYF	TGTGCCAGCAGTGAACGGCGGGGGGAAGAGACCCAGTACTTC
.	TRBV19	TRBJ1-5	.	CASEDTYNQPQHF	TGTGCCAGCGAGGACACCTACAATCAGCCCCAGCATTTT
.	TRBV18	TRBJ1-1	.	CASSSSLTGNTEAFF	TGTGCCAGCTCATCGTCGCTGACAGGGAACACTGAAGCTTTCTTT
.	TRBV6-5	TRBJ2-1	.	CASSPKYLDDNEQFF	TGTGCCAGCAGTCCGAAGTACCTAGACGACAATGAGCAGTTCTTC
.	TRBV2	TRBJ2-1	TRBD2	CASRVGLAGGTLAYNEQFF	TGTGCCAGCAGAGTGGGACTAGCGGGAGGGACCCTCGCCTACAATGAGCAGTTCTTC
.	TRBV5-1	TRBJ2-5	TRBD2	CASSLATSGRTSQETQYF	TGCGCCAGCAGCTTGGCTACTAGCGGGAGAACGAGTCAAGAGACCCAGTACTTC
.	TRBV5-1	TRBJ2-7	TRBD1	CASSLDGLQGAKYF	TGCGCCAGCAGCTTGGACGGGCTACAGGGGGCCAAGTACTTC
many	TRBV7-2	TRBJ1-5	TRBD1	CASSPWTGPSNQPQHF	TGTGCCAGCAGCCCATGGACAGGGCCGAGCAATCAGCCCCAGCATTTT
.	TRBV3-1/TRBV3-2	TRBJ2-5	TRBD2	CASSPSAREWETQYF	TGTGCCAGCAGCCCCTCTGCGCGGGAGTGGGAGACCCAGTACTTC
.	TRBV7-2	TRBJ2-5	TRBD2	CASRSKTSGGRETQYF	TGTGCCAGCAGATCTAAAACTAGCGGGGGAAGAGAGACCCAGTACTTC
.	TRBV5-6	TRBJ2-7	TRBD1	CASSWDRSSYEQYF	TGTGCCAGCAGCTGGGACAGGAGCTCCTACGAGCAGTACTTC
.	TRBV20-1	TRBJ2-3	.	CSARAGVTQYF	TGCAGTGCTAGAGCAGGGGTAACGCAGTATTTT
.	TRBV28	TRBJ1-1	.	CASSIPNRVTEAFF	TGTGCCAGCAGTATCCCCAACAGGGTCACTGAAGCTTTCTTT
.	TRBV15	TRBJ2-5	.	CATSRNRETQYF	TGTGCCACCAGCAGGAACAGGGAGACCCAGTACTTC
.	TRBV11-2	TRBJ2-7	.	CASSLGGTVGHEQYF	TGTGCCAGCAGCTTAGGCGGGACAGTCGGCCACGAGCAGTACTTC
.	TRBV15	TRBJ2-7	TRBD2	CATSHTSGGPLEQYF	TGTGCCACCAGCCATACGTCGGGGGGTCCCCTCGAGCAGTACTTC
.	TRBV7-7	TRBJ2-1	TRBD1	CASSLGRTGPNEQFF	TGTGCCAGCAGCTTAGGTAGGACAGGGCCGAATGAGCAGTTCTTC
.	TRBV29-1	TRBJ2-7	.	CSALIGITYEQYF	TGCAGCGCATTAATCGGGATTACCTACGAGCAGTACTTC
.	TRBV7-6	TRBJ1-2	TRBD1	CASSKGQVYGYTF	TGTGCCAGCAGCAAAGGACAGGTGTATGGCTACACCTTC
.	TRBV20-1	TRBJ2-5	.	CSASKNTPETQYF	TGCAGTGCTAGTAAAAACACCCCAGAGACCCAGTACTTC
.	TRBV6-5	TRBJ2-1	TRBD1	CASSYSSGTGDNEQFF	TGTGCCAGCAGTTACTCGAGTGGGACAGGAGACAATGAGCAGTTCTTC
.	TRBV7-9	TRBJ1-2	TRBD1	CASSRTGNGYTF	TGTGCCAGCAGCCGGACAGGGAATGGCTACACCTTC
.	TRBV28	TRBJ2-3	TRBD2	CASRRLAPTDTQYF	TGTGCCAGCAGAAGACTAGCGCCCACAGATACGCAGTATTTT
.	TRBV11-2	TRBJ1-1	.	CASSPGTQGFAFF	TGTGCCAGCAGCCCGGGCACACAGGGTTTCGCTTTCTTT
.	TRBV9	TRBJ2-2	.	CASSVATFPGELFF	TGTGCCAGCAGCGTAGCTACCTTCCCCGGGGAGCTGTTTTTT
.	TRBV7-2	TRBJ1-2	TRBD1	CASSNLRGRDYGYTF	TGTGCCAGCAGTAACCTGAGGGGGCGCGACTATGGCTACACCTTC
.	TRBV28	TRBJ1-6	TRBD1	CASIETGDDSPLHF	TGTGCCAGCATCGAGACAGGGGACGACTCACCCCTCCACTTT
.	TRBV2	TRBJ2-7	TRBD2	CASSEAVGLADYEQYF	TGTGCCAGCAGTGAAGCAGTAGGACTAGCGGACTACGAGCAGTACTTC
.	TRBV19	TRBJ1-1	.	CASSVGMNTEAFF	TGTGCCAGTAGCGTCGGGATGAACACTGAAGCTTTCTTT
.	TRBV2	TRBJ1-2	.	CASRTEGYGYTF	TGTGCCAGCCGGACTGAAGGCTATGGCTACACCTTC
.	TRBV6-5	TRBJ1-1	.	CATQRGVSTEAFF	TGTGCCACCCAGCGGGGGGTGAGCACTGAAGCTTTCTTT
once	TRBV2	TRBJ2-2	.	CASSEARTGTGELFF	TGTGCCAGCAGTGAAGCTCGAACAGGGACCGGGGAGCTGTTTTTT
.	TRBV9	TRBJ2-7	.	CASRDRDIYEQYF	TGTGCCAGCAGAGATCGGGACATCTACGAGCAGTACTTC